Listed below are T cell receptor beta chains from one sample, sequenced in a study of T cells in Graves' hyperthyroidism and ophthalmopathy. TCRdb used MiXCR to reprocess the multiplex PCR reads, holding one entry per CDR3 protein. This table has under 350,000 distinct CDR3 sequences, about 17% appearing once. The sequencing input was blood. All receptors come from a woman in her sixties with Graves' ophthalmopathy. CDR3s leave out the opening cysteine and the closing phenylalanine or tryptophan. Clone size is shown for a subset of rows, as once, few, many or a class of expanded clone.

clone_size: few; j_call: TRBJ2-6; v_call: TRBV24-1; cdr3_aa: ATSDNTGATGANVLT
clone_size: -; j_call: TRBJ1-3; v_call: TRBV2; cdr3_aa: ASAWGGIGNTIY
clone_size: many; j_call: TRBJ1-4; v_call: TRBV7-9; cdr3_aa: ASSPVPTLGATNEKLF
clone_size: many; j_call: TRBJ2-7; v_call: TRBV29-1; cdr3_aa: SVVEGYEQY
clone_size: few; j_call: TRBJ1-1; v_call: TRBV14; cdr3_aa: ASSQYQGAINTEAF
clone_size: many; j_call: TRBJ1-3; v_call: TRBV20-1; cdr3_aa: SARKGSGNTIY
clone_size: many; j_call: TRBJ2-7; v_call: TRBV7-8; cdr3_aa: ASSLVGRNSYEQY
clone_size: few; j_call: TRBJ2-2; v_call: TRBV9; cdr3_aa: ASCRTGARPGELF
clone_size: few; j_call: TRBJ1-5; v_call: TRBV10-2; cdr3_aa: ASSEWSRGFHQPQH
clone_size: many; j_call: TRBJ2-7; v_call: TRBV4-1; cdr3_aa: ASSQVGQGSYEQY
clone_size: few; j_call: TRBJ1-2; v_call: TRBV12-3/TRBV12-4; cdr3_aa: ASSLTYPDNYGYT
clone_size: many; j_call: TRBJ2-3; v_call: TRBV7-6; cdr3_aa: ASSLGGGRALDTQY
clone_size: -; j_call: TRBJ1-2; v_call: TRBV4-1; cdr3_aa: ASSQDNRPRRGYT
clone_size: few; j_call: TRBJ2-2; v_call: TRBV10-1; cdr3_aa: ASSGSGTLKGGELF
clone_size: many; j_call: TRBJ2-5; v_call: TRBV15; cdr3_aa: ATNPKTTGQETQY
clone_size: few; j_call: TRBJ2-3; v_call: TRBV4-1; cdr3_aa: ASSRRASGTTDTQY
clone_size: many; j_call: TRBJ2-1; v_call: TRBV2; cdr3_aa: ATTRDRIYNEQF
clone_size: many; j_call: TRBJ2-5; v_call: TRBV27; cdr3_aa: ASSFTSGTPGGQY
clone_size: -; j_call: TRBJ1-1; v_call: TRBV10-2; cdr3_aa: ASNFAGSIEAF
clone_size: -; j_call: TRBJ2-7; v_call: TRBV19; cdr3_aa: ASSIPTGTPYENYEQY
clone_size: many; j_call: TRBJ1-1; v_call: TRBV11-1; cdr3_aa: ASSSWADIMNTEAF
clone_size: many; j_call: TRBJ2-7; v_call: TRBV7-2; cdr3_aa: ASSPGASFYEQY
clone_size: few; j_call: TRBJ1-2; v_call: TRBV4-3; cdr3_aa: ASSQVTGAAYGYT
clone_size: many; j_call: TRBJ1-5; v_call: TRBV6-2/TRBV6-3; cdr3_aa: ASSYWTGNQPQH
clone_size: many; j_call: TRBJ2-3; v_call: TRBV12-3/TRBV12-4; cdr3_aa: ASSRAGTWADTQY
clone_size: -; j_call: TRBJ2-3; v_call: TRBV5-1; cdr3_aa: ASATSGDSDTQY
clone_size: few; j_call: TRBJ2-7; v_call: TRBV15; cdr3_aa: ATSLAGSSYEQY
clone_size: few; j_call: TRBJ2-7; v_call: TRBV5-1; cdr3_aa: ASSRDRDYEQY
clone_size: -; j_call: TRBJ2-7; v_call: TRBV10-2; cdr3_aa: ASSEESSYEQY
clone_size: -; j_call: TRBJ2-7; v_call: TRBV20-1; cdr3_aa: SAPARAATPYEQY
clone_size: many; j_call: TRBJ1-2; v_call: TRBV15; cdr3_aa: ATSRDTGRYYGYT
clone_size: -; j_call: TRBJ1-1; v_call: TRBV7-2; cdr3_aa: ASSDGGLMNTEAF
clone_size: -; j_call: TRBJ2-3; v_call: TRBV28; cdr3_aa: ASSLEQVWAGTDTQY
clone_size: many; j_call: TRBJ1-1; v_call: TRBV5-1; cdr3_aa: ASRSTGGSTEAF
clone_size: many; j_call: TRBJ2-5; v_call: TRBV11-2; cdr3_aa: ASSYLPGSDPY
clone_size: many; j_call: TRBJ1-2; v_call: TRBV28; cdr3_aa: ASGPTGASNYGYT
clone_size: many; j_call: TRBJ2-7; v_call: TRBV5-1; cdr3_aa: ASRDRAAYEQY
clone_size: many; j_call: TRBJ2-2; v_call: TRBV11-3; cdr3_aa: ASSLGLTGELF
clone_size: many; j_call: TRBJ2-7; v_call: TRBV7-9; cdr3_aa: ASSLGPTNEQY